This TCR beta chain stems from a study of T cell responses to AZD1222 COVID-19 vaccine. Second-dose intervals near 4 or 12 weeks were combined. About this clone itself: No antigen is known for it.

Study outcomes and limitations: The peak T cell response came first, and repertoires were sampled only after it. Donors were chiefly white British, with a greater number of females, and clonal diversity was perhaps underestimated. Spike-specific TCR depth and breadth grew after two AZD1222 doses.

The assay was immunoSEQ multiplex PCR, and TCRdb's table has in-frame clones only and misses some. The table shows around 120,000 clones, with 85% to 95% occurring only once. The clonotype comes from an adult who received the AZD1222 COVID-19 vaccine. The sequencing used peripheral blood, collected 28 days after the second AZD1222 dose.

DNA of the CDR3: TGTGCCAGCAGTTTCATGTCCGAGCAGTACTTC. This translates into CASSFMSEQYF. The chain joins TRBV28 to TRBJ2-7; no clear D gene. CDR1 is MDHEN and CDR2 is SYDVKM in the germline V gene. This CDR3 has 11 amino acids. The V end was cut by 3 bases, the J end by 6 bases, with 6 bases between. Combining the CDR3 with reference TRBV28 and TRBJ2-7 gives the whole variable domain DVKVTQSSRYLVKRTGEKVFLECVQDMDHENMFWYRQDPGLGLRLIYFSYDVKMKEKGDIPEGYSVSREKKERFSLILESASTNQTSMYLCASSFMSEQYFGPGTRLTVT.